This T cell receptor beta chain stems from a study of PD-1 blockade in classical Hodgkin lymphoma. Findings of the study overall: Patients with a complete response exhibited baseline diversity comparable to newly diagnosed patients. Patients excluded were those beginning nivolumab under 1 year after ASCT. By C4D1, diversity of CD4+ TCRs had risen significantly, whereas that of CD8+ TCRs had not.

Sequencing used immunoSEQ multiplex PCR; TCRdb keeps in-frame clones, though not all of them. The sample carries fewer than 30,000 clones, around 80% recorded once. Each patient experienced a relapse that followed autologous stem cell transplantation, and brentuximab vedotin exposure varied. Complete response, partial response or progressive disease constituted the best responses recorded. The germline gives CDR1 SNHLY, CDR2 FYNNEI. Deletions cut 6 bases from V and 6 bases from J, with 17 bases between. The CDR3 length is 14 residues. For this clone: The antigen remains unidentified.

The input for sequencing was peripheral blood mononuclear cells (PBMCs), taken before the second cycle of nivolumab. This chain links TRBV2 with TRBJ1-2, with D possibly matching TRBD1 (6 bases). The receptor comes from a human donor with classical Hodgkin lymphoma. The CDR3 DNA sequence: TGTGCCAGCAGAGAAACAGGGCCCACGAATGGCTACACCTTC. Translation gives CASRETGPTNGYTF. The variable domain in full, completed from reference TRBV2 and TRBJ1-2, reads EPEVTQTPSHQVTQMGQEVILRCVPISNHLYFYWYRQILGQKVEFLVSFYNNEISEKSEIFDDQFSVERPDGSNFTLKIRSTKLEDSAMYFCASRETGPTNGYTFGSGTRLTVV.